These T cell receptor beta chains were read from a single sample in a study of T cells in Graves' hyperthyroidism and ophthalmopathy. A single record per CDR3 protein comes from TCRdb applying MiXCR to the multiplex PCR reads. Seen here are around 350,000 distinct CDR3 sequences, under 15% observed once, and the top ten hold 9.2%. Sequencing input: blood. All receptors come from a woman aged 18-30 years with Graves' hyperthyroidism. Both conserved end residues are part of each CDR3. A D gene is named only where the DNA matches it firmly. Size is stated for part of the rows, as once, few or many counts, or as a class when the clone is expanded.

J: TRBJ1-1
size: NA
V: TRBV12-3/TRBV12-4
D: NA
CDR3: CASSPPRTAYEAFF
DNA: TGTGCCAGCAGCCCGCCCAGGACTGCTTACGAAGCTTTCTTT

J: TRBJ2-7
size: many
V: TRBV28
D: NA
CDR3: CASSRPLGTLYEQYF
DNA: TGTGCCAGCAGCCGCCCCCTAGGGACCTTATACGAGCAGTACTTC

J: TRBJ2-3
size: NA
V: TRBV2
D: TRBD2
CDR3: CASWSRGGTDTQYF
DNA: TGTGCCAGCTGGTCGCGGGGGGGCACAGATACGCAGTATTTT

J: TRBJ2-7
size: many
V: TRBV30
D: TRBD1
CDR3: CAWTTGGYEQYF
DNA: TGTGCCTGGACTACAGGGGGCTACGAGCAGTACTTC

J: TRBJ2-6
size: NA
V: TRBV4-1
D: NA
CDR3: CASRTSAGGYSGANVLTF
DNA: TGCGCCAGCCGCACTTCGGCAGGGGGGTACTCTGGGGCCAACGTCCTGACTTTC

J: TRBJ1-1
size: many
V: TRBV5-1
D: TRBD1
CDR3: CASSLGDREFDNTEAFF
DNA: TGCGCCAGCAGCTTGGGTGACAGGGAGTTCGACAACACTGAAGCTTTCTTT

J: TRBJ1-2
size: NA
V: TRBV24-1
D: NA
CDR3: CATSDFQGENYGYTF
DNA: TGTGCCACCAGTGATTTTCAGGGAGAGAACTATGGCTACACCTTC

J: TRBJ1-5
size: many
V: TRBV7-8
D: TRBD1
CDR3: CASSLVVKGAGQPQHF
DNA: TGTGCCAGCAGCTTAGTTGTGAAGGGGGCGGGTCAGCCCCAGCATTTT

J: TRBJ2-1
size: NA
V: TRBV6-2/TRBV6-3
D: NA
CDR3: CASSYGNNEQFF
DNA: TGTGCCAGCAGTTACGGCAACAATGAGCAGTTCTTC

J: TRBJ2-1
size: many
V: TRBV28
D: NA
CDR3: CASSPRGGSNEQFF
DNA: TGTGCCAGCAGCCCCCGGGGCGGGTCGAATGAGCAGTTCTTC

J: TRBJ2-7
size: many
V: TRBV6-1
D: NA
CDR3: CATEVLGEQYF
DNA: TGTGCCACAGAAGTTTTAGGCGAGCAGTACTTC

J: TRBJ2-7
size: many
V: TRBV28
D: TRBD1
CDR3: CASSLSLGTGGYEQYF
DNA: TGTGCCAGCAGTTTATCCCTCGGCACAGGGGGCTACGAGCAGTACTTC

J: TRBJ1-1
size: many
V: TRBV7-9
D: NA
CDR3: CASSLVSQYTEAFF
DNA: TGTGCCAGCAGCTTAGTCTCCCAGTACACTGAAGCTTTCTTT

J: TRBJ1-1
size: many
V: TRBV7-9
D: NA
CDR3: CASSSSDRHMNTEAFF
DNA: TGTGCCAGCAGCTCCTCCGACAGGCATATGAACACTGAAGCTTTCTTT

J: TRBJ2-3
size: many
V: TRBV6-1
D: TRBD1
CDR3: CASPGTATTDTQYF
DNA: TGTGCCAGCCCCGGGACAGCCACCACAGATACGCAGTATTTT

J: TRBJ2-1
size: many
V: TRBV7-2
D: TRBD2
CDR3: CASSLERDSYNEQFF
DNA: TGTGCCAGCAGCTTAGAGCGGGACTCCTACAATGAGCAGTTCTTC

J: TRBJ2-5
size: many
V: TRBV11-2
D: NA
CDR3: CASSQRLLQETQYF
DNA: TGTGCCAGCTCCCAGCGGCTTCTCCAAGAGACCCAGTACTTC

J: TRBJ2-3
size: NA
V: TRBV30
D: TRBD2
CDR3: CAWKGGLAGVKGTDTQYF
DNA: TGTGCCTGGAAAGGGGGGCTAGCGGGAGTCAAAGGCACAGATACGCAGTATTTT

J: TRBJ2-5
size: NA
V: TRBV18
D: TRBD2
CDR3: CASSPPTSGYQETQYF
DNA: TGTGCCAGCTCACCACCGACTAGCGGATATCAAGAGACCCAGTACTTC

J: TRBJ1-6
size: NA
V: TRBV4-1
D: TRBD1
CDR3: CASSPVPGQGNSPLHF
DNA: TGCGCCAGCAGCCCAGTCCCGGGACAGGGAAATTCACCCCTCCACTTT

J: TRBJ2-1
size: many
V: TRBV28
D: NA
CDR3: CATNRAFSYNEQFF
DNA: TGTGCCACGAACAGGGCGTTTTCCTACAATGAGCAGTTCTTC